This T cell receptor (beta chain) emerged from a study of early T cells in non-severe SARS-CoV-2 infection. Looking at the study overall: The authors sequenced bulk RNA from unsorted whole blood, leaving chains unpaired. Study-wide results and caveats: Clonotype matching in VDJdb favored anti-spike CD8 responses and did not capture private and CD4 specificities.

About this clonotype: What it recognizes is unknown.

Individual cDNA molecules each received unique molecular identifiers attached to them. MiXCR, applied by TCRdb to the 5' RACE reads, yields one record per CDR3 protein. The table records about 67,000 distinct CDR3 sequences, 11% of them present only once. This CDR3 contains 12 residues. The germline gives CDR1 SGHAT, CDR2 FQDESV (reference sequence). V lost 3 bases and J 0 bases, leaving 2 bases between the germline ends. This sequence joins TRBV11-1 and TRBJ2-5; no clear D gene. The clonotype was recovered from an adult who was a healthcare worker with PCR-confirmed SARS-CoV-2 infection or an uninfected control (not recorded which). The specimen was whole blood. In nucleotides, the CDR3 is TGTGCCAGCAGCTTCTACCAAGAGACCCAGTACTTC. This encodes CASSFYQETQYF.